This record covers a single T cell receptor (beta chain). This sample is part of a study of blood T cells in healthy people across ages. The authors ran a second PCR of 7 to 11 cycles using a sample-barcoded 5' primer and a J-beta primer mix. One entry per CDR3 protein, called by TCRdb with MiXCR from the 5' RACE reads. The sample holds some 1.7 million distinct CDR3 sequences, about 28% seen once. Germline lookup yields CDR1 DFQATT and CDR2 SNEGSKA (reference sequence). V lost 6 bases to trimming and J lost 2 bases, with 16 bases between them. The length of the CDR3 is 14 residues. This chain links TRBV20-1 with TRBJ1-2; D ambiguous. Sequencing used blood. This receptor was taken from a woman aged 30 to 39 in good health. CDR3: CSAGLSQANYGYTF. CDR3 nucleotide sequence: TGCAGTGCCGGTCTCAGCCAGGCAAACTATGGCTACACCTTC.